The next 5 T cell receptor beta chains were all read from a single sample in a study of identical twins. From the 5' RACE reads, TCRdb called clonotypes with MiXCR, one entry per CDR3 protein. The profile shows about 1.7 million distinct CDR3 sequences, 32% of them singletons. Sequencing was carried out using cord blood. These receptors were obtained from a newborn girl in good health.

V gene TRBV4-2 combines with J gene TRBJ2-2; D is tentatively TRBD1 or TRBD2 (6 bases each). Looked up from germline, CDR1 is LGHNA and CDR2 is YNFKEQ. V lost 3 bases, J lost 4 bases, and 24 bases lay in between. The CDR3 is 19 residues long. CDR3 residues: CASSQRGVDSDLVTGELFF. The CDR3 nucleotides read TGTGCCAGCAGCCAGAGGGGGGTGGATAGCGATCTGGTCACCGGGGAGCTGTTTTTT.

The chain is built from TRBV5-1 and TRBJ2-2, with 8 bases identical to TRBD2. This CDR3 has 15 amino acids. Germline CDR1 reads SGHRS; CDR2 reads YFSETQ. The J segment lost 2 bases and the V segment lost 3 bases, leaving 3 bases of the junction unmatched. CDR3 region: CASSWGTRNTGELFF. Written as DNA, the CDR3 is TGCGCCAGCAGCTGGGGGACTAGAAACACCGGGGAGCTGTTTTTT.

The sample holds a few counts of this clonotype. The chain employs TRBV29-1 and TRBJ2-3, with TRBD2 as a possible D gene (6 bases). This CDR3 has 16 amino acids. The V gene's germline CDR1 is SQVTM and CDR2 ANQGSEA. Trimming took off 4 bases at V and 2 bases at J, with 19 bases between the two ends. For the CDR3, the DNA is TGCAGCGTTGCTGCGGGGATGGGCCCGATCACAGATACGCAGTATTTT. Its translation is CSVAAGMGPITDTQYF.

The chain links TRBV7-9 to TRBJ2-3, with a weak D call TRBD2 (6 bases). Trimming left V 7 bases short and J 1 base short, with 24 bases between. CDR3 size: 18 residues. CDR1 and CDR2 (germline): SEHNR, FQNEAQ (reference sequence). The CDR3 nucleotides are TGTGCCAGCATCCCCCGGTTGGTTAGCGGAAAAGGCACAGATACGCAGTATTTT. Its translation: CASIPRLVSGKGTDTQYF.

This clonotype was observed a few times. The rearrangement uses TRBV12-3 or TRBV12-4 and TRBJ2-3; 9 bases align to TRBD2. The CDR3 is 16 residues long. V was pared by 4 bases and J by 2 bases, with 7 bases of the junction left unmatched. CDR3 sequence: CASSWREGPYTDTQYF. CDR3 in DNA: TGTGCCAGCAGTTGGCGGGAGGGCCCGTACACAGATACGCAGTATTTT.